This entry lists 8 T cell receptor beta chains sequenced from one sample in a study of T cells in Graves' hyperthyroidism and ophthalmopathy. RNA transcripts yielded amplified TCR beta CDR3 regions. The TCR CDR3 first-round RT-PCR relied on the HTBI primer set. TCRdb re-analysed the multiplex PCR reads in MiXCR, keeping a single row per CDR3 protein. Among 370,000 or so distinct CDR3 sequences listed, 25% were seen once. The specimen sequenced was blood. These receptors originate from a man aged 50 to 60 with Graves' hyperthyroidism.

CDR3 nucleotide sequence: TGTGCCAGCAGTTGGTCTAGCGGGAGGCCCAACGAGCAGTACTTC. Amino acids: CASSWSSGRPNEQYF. The J gene is TRBJ2-7, the V gene TRBV6-1; 11 nucleotides align to TRBD2. The V gene's germline CDR1 is MNHNS and CDR2 SASEGT. V lost 5 bases, J lost 5 bases, and 8 bases stayed unmatched. The CDR3 consists of 15 residues.

CDR3 in DNA: TGTGCCAGCAGCTTGTCTGTAACGGGAGGGCCAGACATTCAGTACTTC. Translating it yields CASSLSVTGGPDIQYF. The chain combines TRBV7-2 with TRBJ2-4; TRBD2 matches 8 bases. Germline lookup yields CDR1 SGHTA and CDR2 FQGNSA. J was trimmed by 8 bases and V by 3 bases; bases with no gene match: 12. The CDR3 is made up of 16 amino acids.

This chain joins TRBV19 and TRBJ2-5; 7 nucleotides align to TRBD1. With V trimmed by 5 bases and J by 4 bases, 4 bases remained unmatched. The CDR3 covers 13 residues. The germline gives CDR1 LNHDA, CDR2 SQIVND (reference sequence). DNA of the CDR3: TGTGCCAGTAGTGGCAGGGGGTTAGAGACCCAGTACTTC. This gives the protein CASSGRGLETQYF.

The chain uses TRBV20-1 and TRBJ2-7; D is tentatively TRBD1 or TRBD2 (5 bases each). This CDR3 is 13 amino acids long. Looked up from germline, CDR1 is DFQATT and CDR2 is SNEGSKA (reference sequence). With 6 bases removed from V and 0 bases from J, the gap between germline ends came to 12 bases. In DNA form, the CDR3 reads TGCAGTGCATTCGCAGGGAGCTCCTACGAGCAGTACTTC. It specifies CSAFAGSSYEQYF.

This clonotype was observed a handful of times. The chain employs TRBV11-2 and TRBJ2-5, with D possibly matching TRBD2 (5 bases). Trimming removed 0 bases at V and 6 bases at J, with 8 bases between. The CDR3 is 13 residues long. The germline CDR1 and CDR2 sequences are SGHAT and FQNNGV. DNA for the CDR3: TGTGCCAGCAGCTTAGAGGGGAGACAGACCCAGTACTTC. Translated: CASSLEGRQTQYF.

The chain employs TRBV2 and TRBJ1-1; no reliable D call. CDR1 is SNHLY and CDR2 is FYNNEI in the germline V gene. Trimming left V 7 bases short and J 1 base short, with 7 bases between. The CDR3 contains 12 residues. CDR3 coding DNA: TGTGCCAGCACCGGCTGGAACACTGAAGCTTTCTTT. Amino acid sequence: CASTGWNTEAFF.

This clonotype was picked up a small number of times. V and J are TRBV7-6 and TRBJ1-5; weak D call: TRBD1 (5 bases). Germline V gene data show CDR1 as SGHVS and CDR2 as FNYEAQ. V was pared by 1 base and J by 5 bases, with 9 bases between. The CDR3 spans 14 residues. In DNA, the CDR3 is TGTGCCAGCAGCTTAGATTTAGGGGATCAGCCCCAGCATTTT. Translating it yields CASSLDLGDQPQHF.

Points on this clonotype: Germline and junction disagree at one end, which may indicate a read error. The chain joins TRBV6-1 to TRBJ1-3; no clear D gene. Germline CDR1 and CDR2: MNHNS and SASEGT. This CDR3 region has 13 residues. CDR3 amino acids: CASSESSGNTMYF. The CDR3 bases are TGTGCCAGCAGTGAAAGTAGTGGAAACACCATGTATTTT.